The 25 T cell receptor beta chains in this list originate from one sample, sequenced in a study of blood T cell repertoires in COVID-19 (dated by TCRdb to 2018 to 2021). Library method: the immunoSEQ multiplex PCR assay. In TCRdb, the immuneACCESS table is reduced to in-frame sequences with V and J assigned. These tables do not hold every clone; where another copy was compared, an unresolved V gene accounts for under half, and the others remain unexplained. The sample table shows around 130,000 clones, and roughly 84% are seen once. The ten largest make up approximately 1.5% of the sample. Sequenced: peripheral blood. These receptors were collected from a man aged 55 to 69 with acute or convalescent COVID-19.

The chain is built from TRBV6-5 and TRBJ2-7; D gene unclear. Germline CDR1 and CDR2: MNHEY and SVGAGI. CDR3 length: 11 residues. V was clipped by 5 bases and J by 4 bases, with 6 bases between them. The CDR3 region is CASSLLYEQYF. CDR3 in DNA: TGTGCCAGCAGTCTCCTTTACGAGCAGTACTTC.

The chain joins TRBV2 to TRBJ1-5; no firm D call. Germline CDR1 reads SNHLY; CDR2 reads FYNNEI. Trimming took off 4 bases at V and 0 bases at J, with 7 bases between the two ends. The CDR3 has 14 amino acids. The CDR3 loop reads CASSGVYSNQPQHF. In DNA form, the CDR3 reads TGTGCCAGCAGTGGTGTGTATAGCAATCAGCCCCAGCATTTT. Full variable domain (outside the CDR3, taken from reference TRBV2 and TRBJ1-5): EPEVTQTPSHQVTQMGQEVILRCVPISNHLYFYWYRQILGQKVEFLVSFYNNEISEKSEIFDDQFSVERPDGSNFTLKIRSTKLEDSAMYFCASSGVYSNQPQHFGDGTRLSIL.

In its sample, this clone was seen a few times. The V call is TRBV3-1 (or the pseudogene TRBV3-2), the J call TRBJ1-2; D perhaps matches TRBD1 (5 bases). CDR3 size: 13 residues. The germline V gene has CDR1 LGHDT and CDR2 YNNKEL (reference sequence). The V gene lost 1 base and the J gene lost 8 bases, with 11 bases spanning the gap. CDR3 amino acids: CASSQGQSRGYTF. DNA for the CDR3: TGTGCCAGCAGCCAAGGACAGTCCAGGGGCTACACCTTC.

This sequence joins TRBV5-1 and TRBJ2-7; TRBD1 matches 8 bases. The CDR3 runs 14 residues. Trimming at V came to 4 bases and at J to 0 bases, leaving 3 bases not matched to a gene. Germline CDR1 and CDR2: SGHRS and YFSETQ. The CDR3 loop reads CASSGQGVSYEQYF. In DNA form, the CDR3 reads TGCGCCAGCAGCGGACAGGGAGTCTCCTACGAGCAGTACTTC.

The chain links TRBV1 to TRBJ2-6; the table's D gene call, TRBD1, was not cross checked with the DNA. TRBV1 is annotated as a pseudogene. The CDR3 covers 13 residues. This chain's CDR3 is CLQVHSGANVLTF. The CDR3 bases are TGCCTTCAGGTTCACTCTGGGGCCAACGTCCTGACTTTC.

CDR3 sequence reads: CASSLERGSYNEQFF. The CDR3 nucleotides read TGTGCCAGCAGCTTAGAGCGGGGGTCCTACAATGAGCAGTTCTTC. The V call is TRBV7-9, the J call TRBJ2-1, with 8 bases aligning to TRBD2. This CDR3 spans 15 amino acids. Germline V gene lookup returns CDR1 SEHNR and CDR2 FQNEAQ (reference sequence). Trimming at V came to 1 base and at J to 1 base, leaving 0 bases not matched to a gene.

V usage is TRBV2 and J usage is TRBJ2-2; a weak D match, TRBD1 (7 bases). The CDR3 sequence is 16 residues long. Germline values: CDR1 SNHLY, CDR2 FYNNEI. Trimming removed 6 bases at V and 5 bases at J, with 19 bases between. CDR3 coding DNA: TGTGCCAGCAGCCAACTCAGGGGGGTTCCTACCGGGGAGCTGTTTTTT. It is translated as CASSQLRGVPTGELFF.

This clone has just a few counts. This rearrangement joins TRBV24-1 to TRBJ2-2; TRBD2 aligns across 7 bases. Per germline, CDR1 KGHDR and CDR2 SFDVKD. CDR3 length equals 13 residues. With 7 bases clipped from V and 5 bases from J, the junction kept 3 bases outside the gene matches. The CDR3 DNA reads TGTGCCACCAGGAGTAGCGGGACCGGGGAGCTGTTTTTT. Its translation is CATRSSGTGELFF.

The CDR3 DNA is TGTGCCTGGAGTCCACAGGGGGCGAGGTTCGCTTTCTTT. Translation: CAWSPQGARFAFF. V is TRBV30 and J is TRBJ1-1, with 9 bases matching TRBD1. Germline V CDR1 and CDR2: GTSNPN, SVGIG (reference sequence). The CDR3 totals 13 residues. With V trimmed by 2 bases and J by 11 bases, 9 bases remained unmatched.

The CDR3 protein is CASNTAHSGANVLTF. The DNA of the CDR3 is TGTGCCAGTAATACAGCACACTCTGGGGCCAACGTCCTGACTTTC. The chain links TRBV19 to TRBJ2-6; D uncertain. Looked up from germline, CDR1 is LNHDA and CDR2 is SQIVND (reference sequence). CDR3 length: 15 amino acids. V was cut by 7 bases and J by 0 bases, with 10 bases left in between. Full variable domain (rest looked up from reference TRBV19 and TRBJ2-6): DGGITQSPKYLFRKEGQNVTLSCEQNLNHDAMYWYRQDPGQGLRLIYYSQIVNDFQKGDIAEGYSVSREKKESFPLTVTSAQKNPTAFYLCASNTAHSGANVLTFGAGSRLTVL.

The CDR3 loop reads CASSTSGSSNEQFF. The CDR3 DNA is TGTGCCAGTTCGACTAGCGGGAGTTCTAATGAGCAGTTCTTC. The V and J genes are TRBV19 and TRBJ2-1; 12 bases agree with TRBD2. The length of the CDR3 is 14 residues. V lost 8 bases and J lost 7; bases outside the gene matches: 6. Germline-derived CDR1 and CDR2 are LNHDA and SQIVND (reference sequence).

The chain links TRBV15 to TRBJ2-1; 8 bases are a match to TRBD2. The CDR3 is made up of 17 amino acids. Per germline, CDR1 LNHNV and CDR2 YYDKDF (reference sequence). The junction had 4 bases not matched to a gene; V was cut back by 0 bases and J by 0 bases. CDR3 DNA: TGTGCCACCAGCAGAGATCTCGGGACTAGCTCCTACAATGAGCAGTTCTTC. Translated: CATSRDLGTSSYNEQFF.

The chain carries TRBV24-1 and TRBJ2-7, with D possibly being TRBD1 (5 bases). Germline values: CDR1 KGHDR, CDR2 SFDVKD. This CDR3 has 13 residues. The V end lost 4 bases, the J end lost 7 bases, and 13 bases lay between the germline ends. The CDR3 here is CATSEAGLWEQYF. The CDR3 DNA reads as TGTGCCACCAGTGAGGCAGGGCTATGGGAGCAGTACTTC.

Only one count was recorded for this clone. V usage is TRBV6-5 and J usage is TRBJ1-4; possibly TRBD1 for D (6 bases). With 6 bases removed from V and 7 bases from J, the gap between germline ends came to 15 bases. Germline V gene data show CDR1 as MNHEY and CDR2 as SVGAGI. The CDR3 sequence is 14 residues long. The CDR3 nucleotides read TGTGCCAGCAGCCAGGACAGATCATCTGAAAAACTGTTTTTT. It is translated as CASSQDRSSEKLFF.

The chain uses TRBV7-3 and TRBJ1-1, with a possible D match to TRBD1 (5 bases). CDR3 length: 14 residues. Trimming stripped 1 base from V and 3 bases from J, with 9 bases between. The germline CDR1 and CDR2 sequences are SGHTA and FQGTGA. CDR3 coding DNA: TGTGCCAGCAGCTTAAGTGCGGGGGACACTGAAGCTTTCTTT. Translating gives CASSLSAGDTEAFF.

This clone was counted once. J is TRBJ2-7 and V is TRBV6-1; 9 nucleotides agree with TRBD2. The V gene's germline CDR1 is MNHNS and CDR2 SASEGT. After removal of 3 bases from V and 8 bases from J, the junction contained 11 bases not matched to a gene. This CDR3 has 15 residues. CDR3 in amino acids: CASSDGRGGLAQQYF. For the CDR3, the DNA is TGTGCCAGCAGTGATGGGCGGGGGGGCTTAGCTCAGCAGTACTTC.

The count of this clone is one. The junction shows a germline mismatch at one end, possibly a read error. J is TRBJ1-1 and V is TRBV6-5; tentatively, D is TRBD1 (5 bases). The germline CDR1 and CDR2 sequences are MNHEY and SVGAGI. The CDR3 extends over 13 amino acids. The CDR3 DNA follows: TGTGCTAGCAGGAACAGGTTCGAGACTGAAGCTTTCTTT. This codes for CASRNRFETEAFF.

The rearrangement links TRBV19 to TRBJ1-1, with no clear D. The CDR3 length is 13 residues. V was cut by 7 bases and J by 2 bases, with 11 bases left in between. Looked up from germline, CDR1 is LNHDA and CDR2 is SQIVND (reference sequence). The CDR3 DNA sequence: TGTGCCAGTACCCTCCTTAGAAACACTGAAGCTTTCTTT. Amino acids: CASTLLRNTEAFF.

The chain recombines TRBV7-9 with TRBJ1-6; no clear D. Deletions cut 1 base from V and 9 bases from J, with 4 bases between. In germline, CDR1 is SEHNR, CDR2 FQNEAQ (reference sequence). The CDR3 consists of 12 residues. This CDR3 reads CASSLESSPLHF. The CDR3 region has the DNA TGTGCCAGCAGCTTAGAGAGTTCACCCCTCCACTTT.

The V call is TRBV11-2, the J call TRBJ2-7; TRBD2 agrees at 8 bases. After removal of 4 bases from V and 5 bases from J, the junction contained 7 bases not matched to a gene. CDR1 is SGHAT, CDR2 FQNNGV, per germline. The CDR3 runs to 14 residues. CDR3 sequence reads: CASSSPTGRDEQYF. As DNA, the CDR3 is TGTGCCAGCAGCTCCCCGACCGGGAGGGACGAGCAGTACTTC.

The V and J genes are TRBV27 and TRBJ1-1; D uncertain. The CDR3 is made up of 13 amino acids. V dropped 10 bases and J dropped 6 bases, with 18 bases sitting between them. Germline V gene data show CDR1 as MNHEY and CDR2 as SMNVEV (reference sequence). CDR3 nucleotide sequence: TGTGCCACCTCAACGGGTGGGAGACCTGAAGCTTTCTTT. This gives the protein CATSTGGRPEAFF.

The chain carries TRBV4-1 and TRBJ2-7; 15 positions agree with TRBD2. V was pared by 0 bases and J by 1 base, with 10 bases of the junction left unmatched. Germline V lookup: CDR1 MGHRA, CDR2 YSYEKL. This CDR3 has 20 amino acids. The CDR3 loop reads CASSQDRGTSGRQHSYEQYF. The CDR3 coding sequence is TGCGCCAGCAGCCAAGACCGTGGGACTAGCGGGAGGCAACATTCCTACGAGCAGTACTTC.

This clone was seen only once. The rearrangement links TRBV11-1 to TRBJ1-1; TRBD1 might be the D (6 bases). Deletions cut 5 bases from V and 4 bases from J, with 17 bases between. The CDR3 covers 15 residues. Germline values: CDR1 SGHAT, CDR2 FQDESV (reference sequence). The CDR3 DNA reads TGTGCCAGCAGCCAAAGGTCCGGGACAATCACTGAAGCTTTCTTT. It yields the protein CASSQRSGTITEAFF.

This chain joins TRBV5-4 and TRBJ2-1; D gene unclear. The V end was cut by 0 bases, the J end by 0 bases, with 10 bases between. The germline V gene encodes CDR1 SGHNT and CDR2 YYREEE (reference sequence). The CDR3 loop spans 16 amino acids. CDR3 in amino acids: CASSLELLDSYNEQFF. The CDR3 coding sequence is TGTGCCAGCAGCTTGGAGCTTTTAGACTCCTACAATGAGCAGTTCTTC.

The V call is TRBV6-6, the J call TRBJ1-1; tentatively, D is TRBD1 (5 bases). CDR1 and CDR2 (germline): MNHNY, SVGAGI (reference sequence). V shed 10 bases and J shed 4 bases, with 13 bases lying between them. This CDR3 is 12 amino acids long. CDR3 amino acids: CATIWGGTEAFF. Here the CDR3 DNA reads TGTGCCACCATTTGGGGGGGCACTGAAGCTTTCTTT.